These 25 T cell receptor beta chains were all obtained from the same sample, sequenced in a study of T cells expressing NK-cell markers. For each CDR3 protein, TCRdb gives one entry from its re-call of the 5' RACE reads, without DNA. This sample contains about 400,000 distinct CDR3 sequences. Sequences were obtained from blood T cells: a sorted CD56 or NKG2C T cell subset, CD4+ or CD8+ T cells, or bulk PBMC T cells (not recorded which). These receptors were collected from a woman aged 50 to 65 in good health.

The chain uses TRBV6-5 and TRBJ2-2; lacking DNA, the TRBD1 call made by TCRdb goes unchecked. Per the germline V gene, CDR1 is MNHEY and CDR2 is SVGAGI. The CDR3 length is 14 residues. CDR3 residues: CASSSADRAGELFF.

The chain employs TRBV29-1 and TRBJ2-2; TCRdb's D call, TRBD1, is unchecked because there is no DNA. Germline CDR1 reads SQVTM; CDR2 reads ANQGSEA. The CDR3 runs 13 residues. The CDR3 loop is CSVGAMGTGELFF.

The chain joins TRBV5-6 to TRBJ2-7; TCRdb's D call, TRBD1, is unchecked because there is no DNA. Germline CDR1 SGHDT, CDR2 YYEEEE. The CDR3 totals 13 residues. CDR3 loop: CASSFEGKYEQYF.

The genes are TRBV5-1 and TRBJ2-2; TCRdb calls TRBD2, which cannot be checked without DNA. CDR3 length: 17 amino acids. Germline V gives CDR1 SGHRS, CDR2 YFSETQ. This chain's CDR3 is CASSPEAGGVRSGELFF. The full variable domain, its missing parts supplied by reference TRBV5-1 and TRBJ2-2, is KAGVTQTPRYLIKTRGQQVTLSCSPISGHRSVSWYQQTPGQGLQFLFEYFSETQRNKGNFPGRFSGRQFSNSRSEMNVSTLELGDSALYLCASSPEAGGVRSGELFFGEGSRLTVL.

The CDR3 loop is CASKGGYTEAFF. The chain recombines TRBV27 with TRBJ1-1. Germline V CDR1 and CDR2: MNHEY, SMNVEV (reference sequence). The CDR3 is made up of 12 amino acids.

The rearrangement joins TRBV3-1 to TRBJ2-2. CDR1 is LGHDT and CDR2 is YNNKEL in the germline V gene (reference sequence). This CDR3 comprises 19 residues. The CDR3: CASSQEFWDQKSNTGELFF. The variable domain in full, with the rest retrieved from reference TRBV3-1 and TRBJ2-2, is DTAVSQTPKYLVTQMGNDKSIKCEQNLGHDTMYWYKQDSKKFLKIMFSYNNKELIINETVPNRFSPKSPDKAHLNLHINSLELGDSAVYFCASSQEFWDQKSNTGELFFGEGSRLTVL.

J is TRBJ2-7 and V is TRBV20-1; TCRdb gives TRBD1 as the D gene, but with no DNA this cannot be confirmed. The CDR3 extends over 15 amino acids. Germline loops: CDR1 DFQATT, CDR2 SNEGSKA (reference sequence). The CDR3 loop is CSAREVGTPTYEQYF.

The chain links TRBV29-1 to TRBJ1-1; the TCRdb call, TRBD1, lacks DNA for checking. CDR3 length: 12 amino acids. Germline CDR1 SQVTM, CDR2 ANQGSEA. CDR3 residues: CSTDTGTGLAFF. The complete variable domain, with remaining parts taken from reference TRBV29-1 and TRBJ1-1, reads SAVISQKPSRDICQRGTSLTIQCQVDSQVTMMFWYRQQPGQSLTLIATANQGSEATYESGFVIDKFPISRPNLTFSTLTVSNMSPEDSSIYLCSTDTGTGLAFFGQGTRLTVV.

The chain recombines TRBV6-5 with TRBJ2-1; TCRdb indicates TRBD1, and absent DNA this call remains unverified. Germline assignment: CDR1 MNHEY and CDR2 SVGAGI. The CDR3 covers 13 residues. CDR3 loop: CASSYSGGALQFF.

This chain connects TRBV30 to TRBJ1-2; TCRdb names TRBD1, which stays unverified in the absence of DNA. This CDR3 comprises 13 residues. Germline CDR1 and CDR2: GTSNPN and SVGIG (reference sequence). The CDR3 protein is CAWSVGGRYGYTF.

The chain has TRBV7-7 and TRBJ2-1; TCRdb's D gene call, TRBD2, goes unchecked for lack of DNA. The germline V gene encodes CDR1 SSHAT and CDR2 FNYEAQ (reference sequence). The CDR3 consists of 13 residues. Here the CDR3 reads CASGQGLGNEQFF.

The chain carries TRBV6-5 and TRBJ1-5; TCRdb outputs TRBD1, but without DNA this stays unchecked. This CDR3 spans 13 amino acids. Germline lookup yields CDR1 MNHEY and CDR2 SVGAGI. The CDR3 sequence is CASSYLQGQPQHF.

The rearrangement uses TRBV29-1 and TRBJ2-4. This CDR3 is 15 amino acids long. Germline assignment: CDR1 SQVTM and CDR2 ANQGSEA. The CDR3 spells CSVVLADLAKNIQYF.

V usage is TRBV6-2 or TRBV6-3 and J usage is TRBJ2-1; with no DNA, the TCRdb D assignment of TRBD1 cannot be verified. Per the germline V gene, CDR1 is MNHEY and CDR2 is SVGEGT. The CDR3 is 14 residues long. CDR3: CASSPLRRANEQFF.

The chain has TRBV6-5 and TRBJ1-2. Looked up from germline, CDR1 is MNHEY and CDR2 is SVGAGI. The CDR3 length is 14 residues. The CDR3 loop reads CASSYSPRGLGYTF.

The rearrangement joins TRBV5-6 to TRBJ2-5; TCRdb's D call of TRBD1 is untestable without DNA. This CDR3 contains 15 residues. The germline gives CDR1 SGHDT, CDR2 YYEEEE. The CDR3 spells CASSLQGAVQETQYF.

V usage is TRBV4-1 and J usage is TRBJ2-2; the TRBD1 assignment by TCRdb is unverifiable without DNA. The CDR3 length is 18 residues. Germline values: CDR1 MGHRA, CDR2 YSYEKL. The CDR3 loop is CASSQLDLGQGAFGELFF.

The genes are TRBV24-1 and TRBJ2-3; checking the TCRdb D call of TRBD2 is not possible without DNA. Per germline, CDR1 KGHDR and CDR2 SFDVKD. This CDR3 is 13 amino acids long. The CDR3 is CATSEGGGDTQYF.

This chain uses TRBV7-9 with TRBJ2-3; TCRdb names TRBD2, which stays unverified in the absence of DNA. In germline, CDR1 is SEHNR, CDR2 FQNEAQ (reference sequence). The CDR3 is 16 residues long. The chain's CDR3 is CASSSSAGTRLDTQYF.

J is TRBJ2-5 and V is TRBV7-2; without DNA, the TCRdb call of TRBD2 cannot be checked. Germline V lookup: CDR1 SGHTA, CDR2 FQGNSA. The CDR3 extends over 17 amino acids. CDR3 region: CASSFQRLAMYQETQYF. The variable domain in full, with the rest retrieved from reference TRBV7-2 and TRBJ2-5, is GAGVSQSPSNKVTEKGKDVELRCDPISGHTALYWYRQSLGQGLEFLIYFQGNSAPDKSGLPSDRFSAERTGGSVSTLTIQRTQQEDSAVYLCASSFQRLAMYQETQYFGPGTRLLVL.

This chain uses TRBV3-1 with TRBJ1-4; there is no DNA to check the TCRdb D call of TRBD1. Germline V gene data show CDR1 as LGHDT and CDR2 as YNNKEL (reference sequence). The CDR3 loop spans 16 amino acids. CDR3: CASSQGPGAINEKLFF.

The CDR3 loop reads CASSMRRDRVNNEQFF. The V call is TRBV5-1, the J call TRBJ2-1; TCRdb reports TRBD1, a call that lacks DNA to check it against. The CDR3 is 16 residues long. CDR1 SGHRS and CDR2 YFSETQ come from the germline V gene.

The rearrangement links TRBV28 to TRBJ2-3; TCRdb reports TRBD2, a call that lacks DNA to check it against. The CDR3 sequence is 17 residues long. CDR1 and CDR2 (germline): MDHEN, SYDVKM. CDR3 sequence reads: CASSSPGLAGGWDTQYF. Complete variable domain (other parts from reference TRBV28 and TRBJ2-3): DVKVTQSSRYLVKRTGEKVFLECVQDMDHENMFWYRQDPGLGLRLIYFSYDVKMKEKGDIPEGYSVSREKKERFSLILESASTNQTSMYLCASSSPGLAGGWDTQYFGPGTRLTVL.

The CDR3 reads CASSTFQGAGTDTQYF. The chain links TRBV12-3 or TRBV12-4 to TRBJ2-3; TCRdb gives TRBD1 as the D gene, but with no DNA this cannot be confirmed. The CDR3 sequence is 16 residues long.

The CDR3 sequence: CASSWSYEQYF. The chain carries TRBV12-3 or TRBV12-4 and TRBJ2-7. This CDR3 has 11 residues.